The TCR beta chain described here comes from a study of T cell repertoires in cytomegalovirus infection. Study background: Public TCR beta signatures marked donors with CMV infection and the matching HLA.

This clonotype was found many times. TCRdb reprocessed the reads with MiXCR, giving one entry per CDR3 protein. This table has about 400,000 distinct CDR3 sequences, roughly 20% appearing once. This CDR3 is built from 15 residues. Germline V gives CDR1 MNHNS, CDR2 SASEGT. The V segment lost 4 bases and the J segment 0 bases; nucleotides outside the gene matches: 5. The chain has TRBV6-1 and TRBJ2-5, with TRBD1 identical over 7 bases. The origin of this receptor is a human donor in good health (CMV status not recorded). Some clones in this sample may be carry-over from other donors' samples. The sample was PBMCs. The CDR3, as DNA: TGTGCCAGCAGTGGAGTCGACAGGGACCAAGAGACCCAGTACTTC. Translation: CASSGVDRDQETQYF.